This T cell receptor (beta chain) was sequenced during a study of cytomegalovirus exposure and HLA in healthy donors. General study points: Reportedly, a later analysis found an Asian-associated ancestry cluster had fewer N-insertions than the roughly 700-donor mean. Later analysis revealed greater clonal expansion in HLA-associated TCR beta chains than in equally common others.

Looked up from germline, CDR1 is SGHNT and CDR2 is YENEEA. V lost 8 bases, J lost 0 bases, and 9 bases lay in between. The length of the CDR3 is 13 residues. The sample holds one count of this clone. The antigen remains undetermined. The PCR contained 60 Vbeta and 13 Jbeta primers. This table comes from immunoSEQ multiplex PCR, and its TCRdb copy is limited to in-frame clones, with some not included. In the table there are around 150,000 clones, about 75% of which are singletons. The source material was PBMCs. The chain joins TRBV11-3 to TRBJ2-3; D might be TRBD2 (6 bases). This clonotype originated in a man aged 18 to 30 in good health and CMV-seronegative. The CDR3 nucleotides read TGTGCCAGCGGCGGGACTAGCACAGATACGCAGTATTTT. It yields the protein CASGGTSTDTQYF.